The next 18 T cell receptor beta chains were all read from a single sample in a study of T-cell memory formation after mild COVID-19 (dated by TCRdb to the early 2020s). Libraries were made using 5' RACE. TCRdb records Illumina NovaSeq 6000 as the sequencer. TCRdb reran the public reads through fastp at Q25 and MiXCR, keeping productive beta chains. Entries are consolidated by CDR3 protein sequence, retaining the most common genes and DNA. This sample comprises 250,000 to 300,000 distinct CDR3 sequences, roughly 8% of them detected only once. The ten largest make up 22% of the sample. Sequencing was carried out using PBMCs or a T cell subset sorted from them (not recorded which). The receptors were sampled from a young man who had mild COVID-19 (a few samples of this study predate the infection). The sample titles of this study are shuffled in the database, so cell type and time point are left out; the donor was told from shared clones.

The V call is TRBV7-3, the J call TRBJ2-3; TRBD1 aligns across 8 bases. Germline V gene sequence: CDR1 SGHTA, CDR2 FQGTGA. J gave up 6 bases and V 7 bases, and 6 bases lay outside the gene matches. This CDR3 contains 13 residues. The CDR3 loop reads CASKDRVSDTQYF. The CDR3 DNA follows: TGTGCCAGCAAGGACAGGGTCTCTGATACGCAGTATTTT.

This clonotype has a handful of counts. The chain couples TRBV5-1 to TRBJ2-2; 7 bases align to TRBD2. Germline assignment: CDR1 SGHRS and CDR2 YFSETQ. The CDR3 contains 16 residues. V lost 4 bases and J lost 4; bases outside the gene matches: 10. DNA for the CDR3: TGCGCCAGCAGCGAGGACCCGGGGGGAGGCACCGGGGAGCTGTTTTTT. It codes for CASSEDPGGGTGELFF.

J is TRBJ1-1 and V is TRBV3-1; D is unclear. V shed 0 bases and J shed 2 bases, with 13 bases lying between them. CDR1 is LGHDT, CDR2 YNNKEL, per germline (reference sequence). CDR3 length: 16 residues. CDR3 in amino acids: CASSQDFGILNTEAFF. CDR3 sequence (DNA): TGTGCCAGCAGCCAAGATTTCGGGATTTTAAACACTGAAGCTTTCTTT.

The sample holds many counts of this clonotype. The chain couples TRBV15 to TRBJ2-3, with no clear D. Trimming pared 8 bases from V and 8 bases from J, leaving 11 bases between. CDR1 and CDR2 (germline): LNHNV, YYDKDF (reference sequence). CDR3 size: 11 residues. CDR3 sequence reads: CATSIRTTQYF. The CDR3 nucleotides read TGTGCCACCTCAATCAGGACTACGCAGTATTTT.

V gene TRBV10-1 combines with J gene TRBJ2-4; D gene ambiguous. V lost 4 bases, J lost 0 bases, and 4 bases lay in between. There are 13 residues in the CDR3. Germline CDR1 is WNHNN and CDR2 is SYGVQD (reference sequence). CDR3 amino acids: CASSGVAKNIQYF. Written as DNA, the CDR3 is TGCGCCAGCAGTGGTGTAGCCAAAAACATTCAGTACTTC.

In its sample, this clonotype was seen many times. This CDR3 reads CASSPQGYGYTF. The DNA for the CDR3 is TGTGCCAGCAGTCCCCAGGGCTATGGCTACACCTTC. The chain couples TRBV28 to TRBJ1-2; weak D call: TRBD1 (5 bases). Trimming removed 5 bases from V and 4 bases from J, with 8 bases in between. This CDR3 region has 12 residues. Looked up from germline, CDR1 is MDHEN and CDR2 is SYDVKM.

This clonotype was counted only a few times. J is TRBJ1-5 and V is TRBV3-1, with D tentatively TRBD1 (6 bases). The CDR3 is 14 amino acids. V gave up 4 bases and J gave up 6 bases, with 13 bases separating them. CDR1 is LGHDT, CDR2 YNNKEL, per germline (reference sequence). The CDR3 DNA reads TGTGCCAGCAGCCGCGGGGGGCCACGTCAGCCCCAGCATTTT. Translation: CASSRGGPRQPQHF.

The gene calls are TRBV27 and TRBJ2-3, with 12 bases identical to TRBD2. From germline, CDR1 is MNHEY and CDR2 SMNVEV (reference sequence). This CDR3 comprises 17 residues. V was pared by 3 bases and J by 4 bases, with 8 bases of the junction left unmatched. The CDR3 region is CASSFALAGGHADTQYF. The CDR3 region has the DNA TGTGCCAGCAGTTTCGCCCTAGCGGGGGGGCATGCAGATACGCAGTATTTT.

This sequence joins TRBV11-2 and TRBJ2-5, with 8 bases lining up with TRBD2. CDR3 length equals 15 residues. Germline V gene lookup returns CDR1 SGHAT and CDR2 FQNNGV. V lost 5 bases to trimming and J lost 4 bases; unmatched junction nucleotides: 9. This chain's CDR3 is CASSPAGGAVETQYF. The CDR3 DNA sequence: TGTGCCAGCAGCCCAGCCGGGGGGGCCGTAGAGACCCAGTACTTC.

The rearrangement uses TRBV4-3 and TRBJ1-2; D may be TRBD1 (6 bases). V lost 0 bases and J lost 4, with 15 bases in between. CDR1 and CDR2 (germline): LGHNA, YSLEER. This CDR3 region has 16 residues. The CDR3 nucleotides read TGCGCCAGCAGCCAAGATACGGGGGCAGCCAGCTATGGCTACACCTTC. Amino acids: CASSQDTGAASYGYTF.

The V gene is TRBV27, the J gene TRBJ1-1; D gene uncertain. In germline, CDR1 is MNHEY, CDR2 SMNVEV (reference sequence). Trimming took off 3 bases at V and 4 bases at J, with 15 bases between the two ends. This CDR3 is 15 amino acids long. Here the CDR3 DNA reads TGTGCCAGCAGTTTTCGACCTGGACTTGGCACTGAAGCTTTCTTT. Its translation is CASSFRPGLGTEAFF.

The sample holds many counts of this clonotype. The chain links TRBV25-1 to TRBJ2-7, with D maybe TRBD2 (6 bases). The CDR3 loop spans 12 amino acids. Trimming left V 9 bases short and J 5 bases short, with 14 bases between. Germline loops: CDR1 MGHDK, CDR2 SYGVNS. The CDR3 DNA reads as TGTGCCAGTGATGGGACGGGGGACGAGCAGTACTTC. This translates into CASDGTGDEQYF.

There are a few counts of this clonotype. This chain's CDR3 is CSVGRGNTEAFF. CDR3 DNA sequence: TGCAGCGTTGGAAGGGGGAACACTGAAGCTTTCTTT. The chain combines TRBV29-1 with TRBJ1-1; D may be TRBD1 (5 bases). CDR1 SQVTM and CDR2 ANQGSEA come from the germline V gene. This CDR3 region has 12 residues. Trimming stripped 4 bases from V and 1 base from J, with 7 bases between.

This clonotype was recorded at least ten times. This chain links TRBV18 with TRBJ2-7; possibly TRBD1 for D (6 bases). Between the trimmed V and J ends, which lost 2 bases and 5 bases, there was a span of 13 bases. The CDR3 contains 14 residues. Per germline, CDR1 KGHSH and CDR2 LQKENI. The CDR3 loop reads CASSPMAGVDEQYV. The CDR3 DNA reads TGTGCCAGCTCACCAATGGCAGGGGTGGACGAGCAGTACGTC.

This clonotype was detected only a few times. This chain connects TRBV5-4 to TRBJ1-6; 7 nucleotides align to TRBD1. Germline CDR1 reads SGHNT; CDR2 reads YYREEE (reference sequence). Losses at the gene ends were 9 bases for V and 9 bases for J; bases not matched to a gene: 6. The CDR3 extends over 12 amino acids. CDR3 region: CATGQDGSPLHF. In DNA form, the CDR3 reads TGTGCCACCGGACAGGACGGTTCACCCCTCCACTTT.

There are many counts of this clonotype. This chain joins TRBV6-6 and TRBJ1-2; D is ambiguous. Germline CDR1 and CDR2: MNHNY and SVGAGI (reference sequence). The CDR3 consists of 11 residues. V was shortened by 1 base and J by 8 bases, with 5 bases between the two germline ends. CDR3 residues: CASSYYGGYTF. For the CDR3, the DNA is TGTGCCAGCAGTTACTACGGCGGCTACACCTTC.

This clonotype was seen at least ten times. The CDR3 is CASMGQGNQPQHF. For the CDR3, the DNA is TGTGCCAGCATGGGACAGGGCAATCAGCCCCAGCATTTT. The chain links TRBV2 to TRBJ1-5, with 8 positions matching TRBD1. The J segment lost 2 bases and the V segment lost 7 bases, leaving 1 base of the junction unmatched. CDR3 length: 13 residues. CDR1 SNHLY and CDR2 FYNNEI come from the germline V gene.

This clonotype was found a few times. The chain recombines TRBV20-1 with TRBJ2-5, with unresolved D. CDR3 size: 11 residues. Trimming shortened V by 3 bases and J by 5 bases, and 7 bases separated the two germline ends. Germline CDR1 is DFQATT and CDR2 is SNEGSKA (reference sequence). In DNA, the CDR3 is TGCAGTGCTAGTTCGGGTGAGACCCAGTACTTC. Translation: CSASSGETQYF.